The 12 T cell receptor beta chains listed next were all sequenced from one sample in a study of neurological immune-mediated disorders. TCRdb reprocessed the 5' RACE reads via MiXCR and lists one record per CDR3 protein. This table has about 59,000 distinct CDR3 sequences, roughly 13% appearing once. Sequenced: PBMCs. Source of these receptors: a woman aged 55-70 years with HTLV-1-associated myelopathy (HAM/TSP).

This clonotype was detected only once. The CDR3 region is CASRGGEQYF. The CDR3 DNA reads as TGTGCCAGCAGGGGAGGCGAGCAGTACTTC. This chain joins TRBV6-5 and TRBJ2-7, with D perhaps matching TRBD2 (6 bases). Germline values: CDR1 MNHEY, CDR2 SVGAGI. This CDR3 contains 10 residues. V lost 6 bases, J lost 6 bases, and 6 bases lay in between.

About this clonotype: Compared with germline, one end of the junction differs, possibly owing to a read error. The rearrangement uses TRBV3-1 and TRBJ2-1; 15 nucleotides agree with TRBD2. CDR1 LGHDT and CDR2 YNNKEL come from the germline V gene (reference sequence). The length of the CDR3 is 15 residues. In DNA form, the CDR3 reads TGTGCCATCAGCCAAGGGACTAGCGGGAGGAATGAGCAGTTCTTC. Residues: CAISQGTSGRNEQFF.

This clonotype was seen at least ten times. The chain couples TRBV10-3 to TRBJ1-2; 7 bases match TRBD1. This CDR3 is built from 10 residues. The germline V gene encodes CDR1 ENHRY and CDR2 SYGVKD. The V segment lost 8 bases and the J segment 8 bases; nucleotides outside the gene matches: 2. The CDR3 reads CAIGTDGYTF. DNA of the CDR3: TGTGCCATCGGGACAGACGGCTACACCTTC.

This clonotype was picked up many times. The gene calls are TRBV3-1 and TRBJ2-7, with D unresolved. In germline, CDR1 is LGHDT, CDR2 YNNKEL (reference sequence). CDR3 length equals 12 residues. The ends were cut back, 0 bases at V and 4 bases at J, with 4 bases in the middle. CDR3 sequence reads: CASSQDPYEQYF. CDR3 coding DNA: TGTGCCAGCAGCCAAGACCCTTACGAGCAGTACTTC.

This clonotype was recorded many times. The chain uses TRBV3-1 and TRBJ2-5, with D maybe TRBD1 (6 bases). CDR1 and CDR2 from the germline V gene are LGHDT and YNNKEL (reference sequence). V was trimmed by 1 base and J by 1 base, leaving 10 bases between them. CDR3 length equals 15 residues. The DNA for the CDR3 is TGTGCCAGCAGCCAAGGGACAGAAATCCAAGAGACCCAGTACTTC. Its protein product is CASSQGTEIQETQYF.

The table lists this clonotype with a few counts. V is TRBV7-6 and J is TRBJ2-5, with 9 bases matching TRBD2. Germline loops: CDR1 SGHVS, CDR2 FNYEAQ. The CDR3 runs to 15 residues. Trimming at V came to 0 bases and at J to 5 bases, leaving 4 bases not matched to a gene. The CDR3 DNA reads TGTGCCAGCAGCTTAGCGAGGACTAGCGTTGAGACCCAGTACTTC. This gives the protein CASSLARTSVETQYF. Full variable domain (remainder filled in from reference TRBV7-6 and TRBJ2-5): GAGVSQSPRYKVTKRGQDVALRCDPISGHVSLYWYRQALGQGPEFLTYFNYEAQQDKSGLPNDRFSAERPEGSISTLTIQRTEQRDSAMYRCASSLARTSVETQYFGPGTRLLVL.

The V and J genes are TRBV11-2 and TRBJ1-1; D gene ambiguous. Trimming removed 2 bases from V and 3 bases from J, with 7 bases in between. The CDR3 has 13 amino acids. Germline values: CDR1 SGHAT, CDR2 FQNNGV. In DNA, the CDR3 is TGTGCCAGCAGCTTAATCGGGGACACTGAAGCTTTCTTT. Translated: CASSLIGDTEAFF. Complete variable domain (other parts from reference TRBV11-2 and TRBJ1-1): EAGVAQSPRYKIIEKRQSVAFWCNPISGHATLYWYQQILGQGPKLLIQFQNNGVVDDSQLPKDRFSAERLKGVDSTLKIQPAKLEDSAVYLCASSLIGDTEAFFGQGTRLTVV.

This clonotype showed up many times. The chain has TRBV12-3 or TRBV12-4 and TRBJ2-2; maybe TRBD1 (6 bases). Trimming shortened V by 5 bases and J by 5 bases, and 9 bases separated the two germline ends. The CDR3 loop spans 13 amino acids. CDR3 DNA: TGTGCCAGCAGTCGGACAGTGACCGGGGAGCTGTTTTTT. Protein: CASSRTVTGELFF.

This chain uses TRBV30 with TRBJ1-1, with TRBD1 as a possible D gene (5 bases). Germline values: CDR1 GTSNPN, CDR2 SVGIG (reference sequence). The V end lost 2 bases, the J end lost 4 bases, and 8 bases lay between the germline ends. CDR3 length equals 12 residues. The chain's CDR3 is CAWSQGGTEAFF. The CDR3 DNA reads TGTGCCTGGAGTCAGGGCGGCACTGAAGCTTTCTTT.

This clonotype occurred many times. CDR3 DNA sequence: TGCGCCAGCAGCTTGGGAGATACGCAGTATTTT. Its translation: CASSLGDTQYF. This sequence joins TRBV5-1 and TRBJ2-3; no definite D call. CDR1 SGHRS and CDR2 YFSETQ come from the germline V gene. The length of the CDR3 is 11 residues. The V and J ends lost 0 bases and 5 bases respectively, with 1 base between them.

The table lists this clonotype with a few counts. The genes are TRBV7-9 and TRBJ2-2, with D perhaps TRBD2 (6 bases). The length of the CDR3 is 16 residues. The germline gives CDR1 SEHNR, CDR2 FQNEAQ (reference sequence). Trimming removed 5 bases from V and 1 base from J, with 14 bases in between. The CDR3, as DNA: TGTGCCAGCAGCGACAAGCCGCGGGGGAACACCGGGGAGCTGTTTTTT. As protein: CASSDKPRGNTGELFF.

This clonotype was observed at least ten times. The chain uses TRBV6-5 and TRBJ1-1; TRBD1 agrees at 9 bases. Germline CDR1 MNHEY, CDR2 SVGAGI. The CDR3 spans 14 residues. Trimming removed 6 bases from V and 4 bases from J; junction bases left unmatched: 6. The CDR3 bases are TGTGCCAGCAGCACAGGGGGCGCGGGCACTGAAGCTTTCTTT. Translating gives CASSTGGAGTEAFF.